The 17 T cell receptor beta chains reported below all come from one sample, sequenced in a study of CD8+CD57+ T cells in acquired aplastic anemia. The patients chosen for sequencing had shown expansion of CD8+CD57+ cells (detected by flow cytometry). Genomic DNA, the template, was used for profiling of the TCR beta VDJ and CDR3. TCRdb called the reads again in MiXCR, with one record for every CDR3 protein. Of hundreds of thousands of distinct CDR3 sequences in the sample, under 60% are singletons; the top ten hold 1.3%. The sample consisted of sorted CD4+, CD8+, or CD8+CD57+ T cells (not recorded which) from PBMCs. The receptors here all came from a human donor with aplastic anemia.

This clonotype showed up many times. The chain recombines TRBV11-1 with TRBJ1-1; the D is unclear. Germline V gene data show CDR1 as SGHAT and CDR2 as FQDESV (reference sequence). V was shortened by 5 bases and J by 5 bases, with 12 bases between the two germline ends. The length of the CDR3 is 13 residues. The CDR3 loop reads CASSLGSSTEAFF. The DNA for the CDR3 is TGTGCCAGCAGCCTAGGGTCTTCTACTGAAGCTTTCTTT.

This sequence joins TRBV20-1 and TRBJ2-7, with TRBD1 matching 10 bases. Germline V lookup: CDR1 DFQATT, CDR2 SNEGSKA (reference sequence). This CDR3 region has 13 residues. V gave up 5 bases and J gave up 3 bases; unmatched junction bases: 4. This CDR3 reads CSAGGTGDYEQYF. The CDR3 DNA is TGCAGTGCTGGAGGGACAGGGGACTACGAGCAGTACTTC.

V and J are TRBV7-9 and TRBJ2-5; TRBD2 aligns across 10 bases. V was pared by 6 bases and J by 4 bases, with 5 bases of the junction left unmatched. Germline V gives CDR1 SEHNR, CDR2 FQNEAQ (reference sequence). This CDR3 contains 14 residues. The CDR3 is CASRNSGRIETQYF. The DNA of the CDR3 is TGTGCCAGCAGGAATAGCGGGAGGATAGAGACCCAGTACTTC.

This chain uses TRBV25-1 with TRBJ1-1; D gene ambiguous. This CDR3 is 15 amino acids long. Trimming removed 6 bases from V and 0 bases from J, with 14 bases in between. Germline values: CDR1 MGHDK, CDR2 SYGVNS. CDR3 DNA sequence: TGTGCCAGCAGGCCGCAGAGGGAGCTGAACACTGAAGCTTTCTTT. Its translation is CASRPQRELNTEAFF.

The genes are TRBV10-3 and TRBJ1-2; 9 bases line up with TRBD1. Losses at the gene ends were 0 bases for V and 1 base for J; bases not matched to a gene: 9. There are 18 residues in the CDR3. CDR1 and CDR2 from the germline V gene are ENHRY and SYGVKD. As DNA, the CDR3 is TGTGCCATCAGTGAGTCCCGGGACAGGGCGCCGAGTAACTATGGCTACACCTTC. This sequence encodes CAISESRDRAPSNYGYTF.

This clonotype was counted many times. Here the CDR3 reads CSVGISGEQYF. CDR3 nucleotide sequence: TGCAGCGTCGGGATCTCGGGGGAGCAGTACTTC. The chain recombines TRBV29-1 with TRBJ2-7, with D possibly TRBD2 on 5 matching bases. Trimming left V 6 bases short and J 7 bases short, with 13 bases between. The CDR3 has 11 residues. The germline V gene encodes CDR1 SQVTM and CDR2 ANQGSEA.

On this clonotype itself: Mismatch with germline at one junction end may stem from a read error. This chain joins TRBV24-1 and TRBJ2-4; a possible D gene is TRBD1 (6 bases). The CDR3 extends over 15 amino acids. Germline V lookup: CDR1 KGHDR, CDR2 SFDVKD. The CDR3 sequence is CASSDQQGAKNIQYF. DNA for the CDR3: TGTGCCAGCAGTGACCAGCAGGGGGCCAAAAACATTCAGTACTTC.

This clonotype was observed a few times. The chain combines TRBV20-1 with TRBJ1-4; 7 bases fit TRBD1. CDR3 length: 17 residues. Trimming took 6 bases from V and 0 from J; bases not matched to a gene: 13. Per germline, CDR1 DFQATT and CDR2 SNEGSKA (reference sequence). This CDR3 reads CSAIGTVKHPTNEKLFF. DNA of the CDR3: TGCAGTGCGATCGGGACAGTCAAACACCCAACTAATGAAAAACTGTTTTTT.

The chain combines TRBV15 with TRBJ2-3, with a tentative D call TRBD2 (6 bases). This CDR3 is built from 15 residues. The V end lost 3 bases, the J end lost 4 bases, and 14 bases lay between the germline ends. CDR1 is LNHNV, CDR2 YYDKDF, per germline (reference sequence). Here the CDR3 reads CATSRGGEVADTQYF. The CDR3 DNA reads as TGTGCCACCAGCAGGGGGGGAGAGGTAGCAGATACGCAGTATTTT.

The chain couples TRBV20-1 to TRBJ2-7; D remains unclear. Per the germline V gene, CDR1 is DFQATT and CDR2 is SNEGSKA (reference sequence). The length of the CDR3 is 11 residues. Trimming took 7 bases from V and 2 from J, leaving 9 bases between them. The CDR3 sequence: CSGESAYEQYF. CDR3 DNA sequence: TGCAGTGGAGAGTCCGCCTACGAGCAGTACTTC.

The J gene is TRBJ2-5, the V gene TRBV7-2, with D perhaps TRBD1 (5 bases). The CDR3 has 13 amino acids. In germline, CDR1 is SGHTA, CDR2 FQGNSA. The germline V and J ends were trimmed by 3 bases and 5 bases, with 10 bases remaining between them. CDR3 residues: CASSFDSRETQYF. CDR3 DNA sequence: TGTGCCAGCAGCTTCGACAGCAGGGAGACCCAGTACTTC. Together with reference TRBV7-2 and TRBJ2-5, the CDR3 gives the full variable domain: GAGVSQSPSNKVTEKGKDVELRCDPISGHTALYWYRQSLGQGLEFLIYFQGNSAPDKSGLPSDRFSAERTGGSVSTLTIQRTQQEDSAVYLCASSFDSRETQYFGPGTRLLVL.

This clonotype appeared many times. This chain joins TRBV29-1 and TRBJ2-7, with D perhaps matching TRBD1 (6 bases). The CDR3 runs to 13 residues. Germline-derived CDR1 and CDR2 are SQVTM and ANQGSEA. Trimming took 6 bases from V and 1 from J, leaving 13 bases between them. CDR3 residues: CSVLARGSYEQYF. In nucleotides, the CDR3 is TGCAGCGTGTTGGCCAGGGGATCCTACGAGCAGTACTTC.

The V and J genes are TRBV25-1 and TRBJ2-1, with 14 bases that match TRBD2. From germline, CDR1 is MGHDK and CDR2 SYGVNS. This CDR3 has 16 residues. Trimming at V came to 1 base and at J to 10 bases, leaving 6 bases not matched to a gene. CDR3 protein: CASSEWGLAGAREQFF. CDR3 nucleotides: TGTGCCAGCAGTGAATGGGGACTAGCGGGAGCGAGAGAGCAGTTCTTC.

This clonotype came up many times. The chain uses TRBV5-4 and TRBJ1-3, with D uncertain. The germline gives CDR1 SGHNT, CDR2 YYREEE (reference sequence). Between the trimmed V and J ends, which lost 7 bases and 0 bases, there was a span of 14 bases. The CDR3 extends over 15 amino acids. In nucleotides, the CDR3 is TGTGCCAGCGAGGGCCCACCGTTCTCTGGAAACACCATATATTTT. Translated, it gives CASEGPPFSGNTIYF.

The gene calls are TRBV30 and TRBJ1-1; D may be TRBD1 (6 bases). Between the trimmed V and J ends, which lost 5 bases and 5 bases, there was a span of 12 bases. Germline assignment: CDR1 GTSNPN and CDR2 SVGIG (reference sequence). CDR3 length: 12 residues. The DNA for the CDR3 is TGTGCCTGGGGGGGCCCTGGGACTGAAGCTTTCTTT. Residues: CAWGGPGTEAFF. The full variable domain, with the rest looked up from reference TRBV30 and TRBJ1-1, is SQTIHQWPATLVQPVGSPLSLECTVEGTSNPNLYWYRQAAGRGLQLLFYSVGIGQISSEVPQNLSASRPQDRQFILSSKKLLLSDSGFYLCAWGGPGTEAFFGQGTRLTVV.

V gene TRBV2 combines with J gene TRBJ2-5; 8 positions agree with TRBD1. The trim removed 6 bases at V and 1 base at J, leaving 7 bases unmatched. This CDR3 has 15 amino acids. The germline CDR1 and CDR2 sequences are SNHLY and FYNNEI. CDR3 nucleotides: TGTGCCAGCAGCCCCGTGGACAGGGCCCAAGAGACCCAGTACTTC. The encoded protein is CASSPVDRAQETQYF.

In regard to this clonotype: Sequence at one end of the junction differs from germline and may be a read error. The chain couples TRBV20-1 to TRBJ2-5; D is possibly TRBD1 (6 bases). Germline values: CDR1 DFQATT, CDR2 SNEGSKA (reference sequence). The CDR3 totals 13 residues. The chain's CDR3 is CSARVGGQETRYF. The CDR3 DNA follows: TGCAGTGCTAGAGTAGGGGGACAAGAGACCCGGTACTTC.